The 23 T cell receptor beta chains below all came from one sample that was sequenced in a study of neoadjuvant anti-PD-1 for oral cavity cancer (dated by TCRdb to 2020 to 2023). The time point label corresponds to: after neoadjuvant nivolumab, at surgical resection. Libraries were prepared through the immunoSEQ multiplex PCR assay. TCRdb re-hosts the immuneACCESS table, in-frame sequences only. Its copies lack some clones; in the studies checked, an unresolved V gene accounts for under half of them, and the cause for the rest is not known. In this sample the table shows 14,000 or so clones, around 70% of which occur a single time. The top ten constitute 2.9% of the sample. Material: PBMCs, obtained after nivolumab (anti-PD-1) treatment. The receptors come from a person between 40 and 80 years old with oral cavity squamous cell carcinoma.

CDR3 protein: CASSPDRASYGYTF. The CDR3 DNA reads TGTGCCAGCAGCCCGGACAGGGCATCCTATGGCTACACCTTC. The rearrangement links TRBV5-4 to TRBJ1-2, with TRBD1 matching 8 bases. Trimming at V came to 4 bases and at J to 4 bases, leaving 6 bases not matched to a gene. The CDR3 length is 14 residues. Germline CDR1 and CDR2: SGHNT and YYREEE (reference sequence). The whole variable domain, remainder taken from reference TRBV5-4 and TRBJ1-2, is ETGVTQSPTHLIKTRGQQVTLRCSSQSGHNTVSWYQQALGQGPQFIFQYYREEENGRGNFPPRFSGLQFPNYSSELNVNALELDDSALYLCASSPDRASYGYTFGSGTRLTVV.

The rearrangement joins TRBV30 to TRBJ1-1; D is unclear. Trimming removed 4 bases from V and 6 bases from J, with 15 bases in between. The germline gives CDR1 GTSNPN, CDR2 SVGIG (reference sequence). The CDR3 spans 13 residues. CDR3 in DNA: TGTGCCTGGACCAGAGTCCCGGAGGCTGAAGCTTTCTTT. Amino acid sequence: CAWTRVPEAEAFF.

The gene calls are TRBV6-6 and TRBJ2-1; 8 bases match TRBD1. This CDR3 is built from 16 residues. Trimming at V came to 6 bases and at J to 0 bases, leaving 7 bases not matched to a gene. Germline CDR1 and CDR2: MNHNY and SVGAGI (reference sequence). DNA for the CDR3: TGTGCCAGCAGCAGGACAGGGCCGAGCTCCTACAATGAGCAGTTCTTC. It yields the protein CASSRTGPSSYNEQFF.

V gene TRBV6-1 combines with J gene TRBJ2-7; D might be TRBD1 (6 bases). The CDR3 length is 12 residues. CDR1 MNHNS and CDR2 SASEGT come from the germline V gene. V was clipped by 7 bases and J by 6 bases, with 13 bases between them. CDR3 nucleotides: TGTGCCAGCACTGTAGTAGGGGGCGAGCAGTACTTC. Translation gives CASTVVGGEQYF.

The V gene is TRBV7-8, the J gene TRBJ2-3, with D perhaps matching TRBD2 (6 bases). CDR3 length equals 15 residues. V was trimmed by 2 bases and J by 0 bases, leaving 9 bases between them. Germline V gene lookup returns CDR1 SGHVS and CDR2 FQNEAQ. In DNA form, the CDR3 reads TGTGCCAGCAGCTTATGGAGCGGGAGCACAGATACGCAGTATTTT. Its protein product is CASSLWSGSTDTQYF.

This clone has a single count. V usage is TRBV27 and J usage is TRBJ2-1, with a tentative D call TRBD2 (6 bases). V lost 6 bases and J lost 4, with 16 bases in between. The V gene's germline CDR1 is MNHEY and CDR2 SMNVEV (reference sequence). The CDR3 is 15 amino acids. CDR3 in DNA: TGTGCCAGCAGGACAGCGGGCCTAGATTACAATGAGCAGTTCTTC. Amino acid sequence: CASRTAGLDYNEQFF.

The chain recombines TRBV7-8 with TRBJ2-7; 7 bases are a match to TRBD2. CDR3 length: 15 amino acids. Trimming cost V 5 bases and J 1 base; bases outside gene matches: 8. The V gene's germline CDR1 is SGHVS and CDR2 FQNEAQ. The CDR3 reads CASSPGRGGSYEQYF. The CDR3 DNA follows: TGTGCCAGCAGCCCGGGGAGGGGTGGGTCCTACGAGCAGTACTTC.

The chain's CDR3 is CASSDLRARGEQYF. CDR3 DNA sequence: TGTGCCAGTAGCGACCTTAGAGCCCGGGGGGAGCAGTACTTC. This rearrangement joins TRBV19 to TRBJ2-7, with a tentative D call TRBD2 (6 bases). CDR1 is LNHDA, CDR2 SQIVND, per germline (reference sequence). The CDR3 loop spans 14 amino acids. V lost 6 bases and J 7 bases, leaving 19 bases between the germline ends.

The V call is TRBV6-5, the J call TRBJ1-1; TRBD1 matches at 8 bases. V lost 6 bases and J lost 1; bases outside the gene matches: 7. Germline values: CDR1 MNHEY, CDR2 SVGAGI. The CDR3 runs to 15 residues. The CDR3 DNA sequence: TGTGCCAGCAGAAATGACAGGGGAGCGAACACTGAAGCTTTCTTT. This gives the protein CASRNDRGANTEAFF.

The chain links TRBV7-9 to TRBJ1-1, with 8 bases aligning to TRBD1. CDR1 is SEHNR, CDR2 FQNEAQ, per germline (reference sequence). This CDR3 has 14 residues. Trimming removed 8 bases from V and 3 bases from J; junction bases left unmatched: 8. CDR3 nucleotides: TGTGCCAGCGTTGGAGGGACAGGCGACACTGAAGCTTTCTTT. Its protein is CASVGGTGDTEAFF.

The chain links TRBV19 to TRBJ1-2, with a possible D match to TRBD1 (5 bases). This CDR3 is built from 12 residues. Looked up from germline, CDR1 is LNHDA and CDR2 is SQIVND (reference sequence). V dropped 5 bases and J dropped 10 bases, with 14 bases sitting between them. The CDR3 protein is CASSPGLRAYTF. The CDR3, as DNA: TGTGCCAGTAGTCCGGGACTGCGGGCCTACACCTTC.

CDR3 residues: CASSLDGGGETQYF. In nucleotides, the CDR3 is TGTGCCAGCAGCTTAGATGGGGGCGGAGAGACCCAGTACTTC. This chain joins TRBV7-9 and TRBJ2-5; D possibly corresponds to TRBD1 (6 bases). CDR3 length equals 14 residues. CDR1 and CDR2 (germline): SEHNR, FQNEAQ (reference sequence). With 1 base removed from V and 4 bases from J, the gap between germline ends came to 10 bases.

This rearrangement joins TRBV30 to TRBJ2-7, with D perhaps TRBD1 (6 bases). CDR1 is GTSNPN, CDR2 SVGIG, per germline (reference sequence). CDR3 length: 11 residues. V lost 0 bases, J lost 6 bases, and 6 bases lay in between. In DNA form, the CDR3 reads TGTGCCTGGAGTGTAGGGGGCGAGCAGTACTTC. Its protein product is CAWSVGGEQYF.

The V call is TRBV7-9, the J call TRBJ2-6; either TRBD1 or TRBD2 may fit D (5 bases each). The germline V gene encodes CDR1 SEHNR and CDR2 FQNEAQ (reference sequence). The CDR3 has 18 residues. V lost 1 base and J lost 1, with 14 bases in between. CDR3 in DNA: TGTGCCAGCAGCTTAGGGGGGACGGCGACGTCTGGGGCCAACGTCCTGACTTTC. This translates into CASSLGGTATSGANVLTF.

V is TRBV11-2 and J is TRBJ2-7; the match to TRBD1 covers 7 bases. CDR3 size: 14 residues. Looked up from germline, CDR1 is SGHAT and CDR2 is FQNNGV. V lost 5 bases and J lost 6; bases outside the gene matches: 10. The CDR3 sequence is CASSADRAGAEQYF. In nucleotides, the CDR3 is TGTGCCAGCAGCGCCGACAGGGCCGGGGCCGAGCAGTACTTC. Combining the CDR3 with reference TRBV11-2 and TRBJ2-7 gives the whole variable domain EAGVAQSPRYKIIEKRQSVAFWCNPISGHATLYWYQQILGQGPKLLIQFQNNGVVDDSQLPKDRFSAERLKGVDSTLKIQPAKLEDSAVYLCASSADRAGAEQYFGPGTRLTVT.

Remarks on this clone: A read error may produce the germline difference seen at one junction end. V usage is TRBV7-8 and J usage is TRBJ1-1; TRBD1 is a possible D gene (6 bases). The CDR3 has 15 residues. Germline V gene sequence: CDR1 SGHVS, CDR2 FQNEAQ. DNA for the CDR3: TGTGCCAGCAGCCTAGCGGCAGGGGCTGGGGCTGAAGCTTTCTTT. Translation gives CASSLAAGAGAEAFF.

CDR3 nucleotides: TGCGCCAGCAGGCCACTAGCGGGAGCAGATACGCAGTATTTT. Translation: CASRPLAGADTQYF. The chain links TRBV5-1 to TRBJ2-3; 11 nucleotides agree with TRBD2. J was trimmed by 4 bases and V by 5 bases; bases with no gene match: 3. The CDR3 contains 14 residues. CDR1 and CDR2 (germline): SGHRS, YFSETQ. Full variable domain (rest looked up from reference TRBV5-1 and TRBJ2-3): KAGVTQTPRYLIKTRGQQVTLSCSPISGHRSVSWYQQTPGQGLQFLFEYFSETQRNKGNFPGRFSGRQFSNSRSEMNVSTLELGDSALYLCASRPLAGADTQYFGPGTRLTVL.

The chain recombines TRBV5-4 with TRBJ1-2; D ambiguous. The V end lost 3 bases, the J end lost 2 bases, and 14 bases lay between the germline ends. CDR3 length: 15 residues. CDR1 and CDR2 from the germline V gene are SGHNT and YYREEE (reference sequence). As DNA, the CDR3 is TGTGCCAGCAGCTCGTCGGGCGGTATAAACTATGGCTACACCTTC. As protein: CASSSSGGINYGYTF.

The CDR3 coding sequence is TGTGCCAGCAGCGCCACAGGGGGCCCAGAGACCCAGTACTTC. Protein sequence: CASSATGGPETQYF. The V gene is TRBV9, the J gene TRBJ2-5; the match to TRBD1 covers 9 bases. CDR3 size: 14 residues. CDR1 is SGDLS, CDR2 YYNGEE, per germline. With 3 bases clipped from V and 4 bases from J, the junction kept 4 bases outside the gene matches.

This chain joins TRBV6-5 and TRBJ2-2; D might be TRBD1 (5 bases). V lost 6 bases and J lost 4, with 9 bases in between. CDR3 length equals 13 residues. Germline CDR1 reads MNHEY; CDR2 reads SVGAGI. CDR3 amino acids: CASRTTATGELFF. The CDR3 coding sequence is TGTGCCAGCAGGACGACAGCCACCGGGGAGCTGTTTTTT.

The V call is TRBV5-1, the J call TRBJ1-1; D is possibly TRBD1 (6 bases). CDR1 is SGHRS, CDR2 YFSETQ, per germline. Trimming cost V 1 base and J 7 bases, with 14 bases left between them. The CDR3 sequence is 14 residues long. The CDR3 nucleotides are TGCGCCAGCAGCTTGCAGGGGACGAATTATGAAGCTTTCTTT. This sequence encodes CASSLQGTNYEAFF.

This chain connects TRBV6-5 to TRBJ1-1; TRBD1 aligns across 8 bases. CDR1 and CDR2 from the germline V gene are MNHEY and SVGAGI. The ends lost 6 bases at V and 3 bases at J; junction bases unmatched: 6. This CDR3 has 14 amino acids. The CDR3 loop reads CASRTGGQYTEAFF. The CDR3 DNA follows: TGTGCCAGCAGAACAGGGGGACAATACACTGAAGCTTTCTTT.

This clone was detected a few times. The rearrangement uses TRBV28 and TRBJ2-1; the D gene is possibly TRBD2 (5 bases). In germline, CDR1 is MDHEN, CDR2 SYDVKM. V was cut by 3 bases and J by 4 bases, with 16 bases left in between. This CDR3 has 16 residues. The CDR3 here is CASSFELTPGYNEQFF. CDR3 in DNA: TGTGCCAGCAGTTTCGAACTAACCCCGGGGTACAATGAGCAGTTCTTC.